This T cell receptor beta chain is drawn from a study of cytomegalovirus exposure and HLA in healthy donors (dated by TCRdb to 2015 to 2018). A note on the overall study: According to an earlier analysis of 550 to 750 of the donors, about 190 million T cells yielded 90 million to 140 million unique TCR beta sequences and roughly 280 Gb of sequence data. A later genetic analysis took genome-wide SNP genotypes for about 55% of the 666 donors and used that subset as a discovery cohort. Rather than drawing on any new phenotypic data, the later analysis identified candidate immune exposures from TCR beta sequences and the way those sequences occurred across donors. An early release covering around 630 HLA-typed donors comprised about 320 gigabases of sequencing data and around 86 million unique TCR sequences. To predict cytomegalovirus infection status, the study brought together high-throughput TCR immunosequencing, statistical association of individual TCRs with disease status, and machine learning. Besides the first cohort of under 700 subjects, a separate validation cohort made up of over 95 different subjects was used. The aim of the study was to test whether cataloging public T cell receptors could identify signatures of past pathogen exposure. Both class I and class II loci were covered by HLA typing, at four-digit resolution. The number of typed donors differed by locus: about 629-630 for A, B, C, DRB1 and DQB1; some 500 for DQA1; about 600 for DPA1; and roughly 470 for DPB1. To decide whether each TCR beta V gene segment behaved as functional or pseudogenic, an earlier analysis of 587 of the donors relied on high-throughput TCR beta sequencing. About five DR-DQ haplotypes were treated as single units for association and clustering because of strong linkage in the cohort. On average, approximately 250,000 unique TCR beta nucleotide sequences were sequenced per donor among 300 to 500 genotyped donors of the cohort, with 15% to 20% of those sequences being non-productive. All discovery cohort repertoires had been generated using a single sequencing platform. A later analysis re-examined previously published TCR beta repertoires from 500 to 700 donors and added high-resolution HLA genotyping to investigate patterns of TCR occurrence. Donor age, sex, ethnicity and CMV serostatus were collected together with the repertoire data. The study used immunosequencing to profile the T cell repertoires of 666 subjects and linked those repertoires to cytomegalovirus serostatus. Among the roughly 430 genotyped donors, approximately 82% belonged to the genetic ancestry cluster associated with self-reported Caucasian donors.

What the authors observed across the whole study: The sequencing pipeline was judged likely to have produced a cluster of highly shared sequence variants as a technical artifact. The only immune exposure information available for the cohort was CMV serostatus. Linkage disequilibrium might explain the correlated functional status among segregating V segments, but an unknown experimental factor could not be ruled out. Specific HLA alleles were associated with 16,951 TCR beta sequences at a false discovery rate of 0.05 in a later analysis. A later analysis reported that several top co-occurrence clusters appeared linked to parvovirus B19, influenza, CMV and Epstein-Barr virus. A further reported finding was that TCR beta sequences accurately predicted the HLA-A and HLA-B alleles for most subjects in the first cohort. An association between a missense DCLRE1C variant and V-gene and J-gene trimming of TCR beta chains was found in a later genetic analysis and replicated in an independent cohort. Because some donors lacked HLA typing at each locus, the association tests relied only on the typed subset. In a later analysis, HLA-associated TCR beta chains were found to be more clonally expanded and to have lower generation probabilities than equally common non-associated chains. Sequencing depth was assumed to be roughly uniform across donors in the presence/absence analyses, though that assumption may not hold. Three of the identified cytomegalovirus-associated TCR beta chains were confirmed in vitro to be specific for cytomegalovirus antigens. While some public TCRs were present in many individuals, most TCR sequences turned up only very rarely across donors. A total of some 180 TCR beta chains were listed by the study as associated with cytomegalovirus. Compared with the approximately 720-donor mean, donors in an Asian-associated ancestry cluster had fewer N-insertions in productive TCRs, according to a later genetic analysis. In an earlier analysis of roughly 560 of the donors, most TCR beta V segments were observed in productive rearrangements about 90% or about 30% of the time, broadly matching IMGT annotations. It was suggested by the authors that the approach could potentially be generalized to other disease states and immunological phenotypes. The classifier was reported to diagnose cytomegalovirus status with high specificity and sensitivity in both the original cohort and the validation cohort. In a later analysis, the rate of TCR association differed among HLA loci, with DRB1 alleles having the most associated TCRs and HLA-C alleles having the fewest. When HLA alleles, especially DR and DQ, strongly co-occurred, TCR associations were difficult to assign to individual alleles. Because counts were too low, about 18 rarely observed V segments, including chromosome 9 orphons, were excluded from the earlier analysis of a few hundred of the donors. Most CMV-associated TCR beta chains appeared to be HLA-restricted in a later analysis, and the HLA associations seemed to be driven largely by CMV exposure. Only TCR beta chains were sequenced in this cohort, and the absence of alpha or paired-chain data limited detectable features. Some IMGT-functional V segments, including TRBV6-2 and TRBV6-3, could not be told apart with the 87-base-pair reads, so those segments were excluded.

Reading the germline V gene (reference sequence) gives CDR1 LNHNV and CDR2 YYDKDF. Cut back by 0 bases and 2 bases, the V and J ends lie 8 bases apart. Taken from cysteine to phenylalanine, the CDR3 has 15 residues. The CDR3 DNA has 45 bases and is translated from base 1. Library preparation was by the immunoSEQ multiplex PCR assay. For the multiplex PCR, a mixture combining 60 forward primers for TCR Vbeta segments and 13 reverse primers for TCR Jbeta segments was used. The CDR3 region of rearranged TCR beta genes was amplified from genomic DNA with a multiplex PCR assay. The Illumina HiSeq System was used to sequence the amplified TCR beta libraries as 87-base-pair reads. Per the source publication's procedure: A later analysis tallied 75 million to 95 million unique TCR beta chains across the 660 or so repertoires, and some 10 million of those chains were shared by two or more donors. Raw reads were error-corrected and collapsed into unique sequences by a nearest-neighbor algorithm in which closely related sequences were merged to remove PCR and sequencing errors. V, D and J gene segments were assigned by aligning CDR3 sequences to IMGT reference sequences. For a sequence to be retained, a match of at least six nucleotides was required to both a V gene segment and a J gene segment. A rearrangement counted as productive if the CDR3 had no stop codons and remained in frame with V and J, and every other rearrangement counted as non-productive. CDR3 was defined according to IMGT convention as the region running from the second conserved V-encoded cysteine to the conserved J-encoded phenylalanine. The earlier analysis of fewer than 750 of the donors excluded sequences that lacked an unambiguous match to a single V gene segment. An earlier analysis of several hundred of the donors called V segments functional above 56.7% productive rearrangements and segregating when the between-donor standard deviation exceeded 5%. A statistical classification framework was built to diagnose cytomegalovirus status from the catalog of TCR beta chain sequences. V and J gene assignment, in a later analysis, came from comparing TCR nucleotide sequences with IMGT/GENE-DB human TR gene sequences. A later analysis assigned CDR3 sequences and most-parsimonious VDJ recombination scenarios with the TCRdist pipeline. In a later analysis, each TCR beta chain was defined by its CDR3 amino acid sequence together with its V-gene family, and reads lacking a unique V-gene family were excluded. A later analysis removed several hundred highly shared, low-generation-probability nucleotide sequences to deal with suspected cross-contamination and a sequencing artifact. In a later analysis, a clonal expansion index for each public chain was calculated from normalized within-repertoire ranks of inferred template counts. In a later analysis, generation probabilities were computed with a VDJ recombination model fitted to out-of-frame rearrangements, and the resulting probabilities were checked against IGoR. A later analysis scored TCR-TCR, TCR-HLA and TCR-CMV co-occurrence with hypergeometric tests, applying a repertoire-size bias correction to TCR pairs. False discovery rates were estimated in a later analysis by permuting HLA or CMV assignments 20 times. In a later analysis, co-occurring TCRs were grouped using DBSCAN, with TCRdist sequence similarity added in when clustering inside HLA-allele-positive subsets. For co-occurrence clustering, repertoires with fewer than 30,000 or more than 120,000 public chains were excluded, along with about five repertoires with anomalous nucleotide sharing. As stored in TCRdb, this immuneACCESS dataset retains in-frame rearrangements with V and J assigned. A fraction of the clones does not appear; measured against another copy, unresolved V genes explain less than half of the discrepancy, and the remainder lacks a known reason. The DNA was the basis for D and trimming; V, J and clone size are from that table. The sample contains about 150,000 clones, more than 60% of them found a single time. The ten largest clones take up under 4.5% of the sample.

Worth noting for this clone: Its recognized antigen is unknown. No per-base quality is available; no much larger clone lies one base away.

The cohort comprised under 700 healthy bone marrow donors. Cohort members were all nominally healthy when sampled, although unrecorded immune exposures were likely present. The donor tested CMV seronegative, placing the donor among the roughly 400 seronegative members of the cohort. A peripheral blood sample was provided by each donor, and peripheral blood mononuclear cells were used for TCR beta sequencing. Genomic DNA extraction from the blood cell samples was performed with the Qiagen DNeasy Blood Extraction Kit. The receptor was isolated from a woman in her 40s in good health and CMV-seronegative. The chain uses TRBV15 and TRBJ2-1; a weak D assignment points to TRBD1 (5 bases agree). Input material: PBMCs. The nucleotide sequence is TGTGCCACCAGCAGAGACAGGGCGGCCTACAATGAGCAGTTCTTC. Translated, it reads CATSRDRAAYNEQFF.